This is a list of T cell receptor beta chains from one sample in a study of control samples from healthy donors and cancer patients. Measured with immunoSEQ multiplex PCR; TCRdb has only the in-frame clones, and not every one. Counted here are 51,000 or so clones, 75% to 85% occurring once; the ten biggest clones make up roughly 9.1%. Sequenced input: blood. These receptors were obtained from a man in his 70s in good health. The CDR3 runs from the conserved cysteine through the conserved F or W. A D gene is named only where the DNA matches it firmly. Expanded clones are given a class, and other clones once, few, many or no size at all.

v_gene	d_gene	j_gene	abundance	CDR3nt	CDR3aa
TRBV28	NA	TRBJ1-3	NA	TGTGCCAGCAGTCTCCCGTATGGAAACACCATATATTTT	CASSLPYGNTIYF
TRBV6-6	NA	TRBJ1-5	NA	TGTGCCAGCAGTTACTCTGAGTCATGGTACAATCAGCCCCAGCATTTT	CASSYSESWYNQPQHF
TRBV7-3	NA	TRBJ2-7	NA	TGTGCCAGCAGCCCGACACCTGGGGTCGAGCAGTACTTC	CASSPTPGVEQYF
TRBV4-2	TRBD1	TRBJ1-3	NA	TGTGCCAGCAGCCAAGAGTTTAGGGGGCCCGGAAACACCATATATTTT	CASSQEFRGPGNTIYF
TRBV3-1/TRBV3-2	NA	TRBJ2-4	few	TGTGCCAGCAGCCAAGTCCCACTCAGACAAGCCACCGTAGCCAAAAACATTCAGTACTTC	CASSQVPLRQATVAKNIQYF
TRBV6-5	NA	TRBJ2-2	NA	TGTGCCAGCACGGCAGGACCGAACACCGGGGAGCTGTTTTTT	CASTAGPNTGELFF
TRBV28	NA	TRBJ2-3	NA	TGTGCCAGCAGCCTTCAATTGGTCACGCAGTATTTT	CASSLQLVTQYF
TRBV19	TRBD2	TRBJ2-1	NA	TGTGCCAGTAGTAAGACTAGCGGGGGCTACAATGAGCAGTTCTTC	CASSKTSGGYNEQFF
TRBV6-5	NA	TRBJ2-7	NA	TGTGCCAGCACCGCCCGACTAGATTCCTACGAGCAGTACTTC	CASTARLDSYEQYF
TRBV28	NA	TRBJ2-7	few	TGTGCCAGCAGTTTATATATAATTTACCCGTCACGGATAACCTCCTACGAGCAGTACTTC	CASSLYIIYPSRITSYEQYF
TRBV6-5	NA	TRBJ2-7	NA	TGTGCCAGCACAGCGGGTTACAGGGGTGGCTACGAGCAGTACTTC	CASTAGYRGGYEQYF
TRBV10-2	NA	TRBJ2-5	NA	TGCGCCAGCAGCTCGAATCAAGAGACCCAGTACTTC	CASSSNQETQYF
TRBV5-1	NA	TRBJ1-5	NA	TGCGCCAGCAGCCCCCTGGGTAGTCAGCCCCAGCATTTT	CASSPLGSQPQHF
TRBV5-1	TRBD1	TRBJ2-5	NA	TGCGCCAGCAGCTCGGGACAGCAACAAGAGACCCAGTACTTC	CASSSGQQQETQYF
TRBV7-6	TRBD1	TRBJ2-7	NA	TGTGCCAGCAGCGTACAGGGGAGCGAGCAGTACTTC	CASSVQGSEQYF
TRBV18	TRBD1	TRBJ2-5	NA	TGTGCCAGCTTTTCAGGGGGCTCGAGGACCCAGTACTTC	CASFSGGSRTQYF
TRBV6-1	NA	TRBJ1-1	few	TGTGCCAGCAGTGAACCGACAGAGACTGAAGCTTTCTTT	CASSEPTETEAFF
TRBV5-4	NA	TRBJ1-2	NA	TGTGCCAGCAGCTTCGGGGAGGGCTATGGCTACACCTTC	CASSFGEGYGYTF
TRBV28	NA	TRBJ2-6	NA	TGTGCCAGCAGTACCCCCCAGGGGGGGGCCAACGTCCTGACTTTC	CASSTPQGGANVLTF
TRBV15	NA	TRBJ1-6	NA	TGTGCCACCAGCAGGGATCCCACTACACCCCTCCACTTT	CATSRDPTTPLHF
TRBV28	NA	TRBJ1-2	once	TGTGCCAGCAGCCTTTTACAGACCTATGGCTACACCTTC	CASSLLQTYGYTF
TRBV24-1	TRBD1	TRBJ2-7	NA	TGTGCCACCTCACCTGCAAGTGGGACAGGGTACGAGCAGTACTTC	CATSPASGTGYEQYF
TRBV12-3/TRBV12-4	NA	TRBJ1-2	NA	TGTGCCAGCAGTTTGTACTATGGCTACACCTTC	CASSLYYGYTF
TRBV20-1	NA	TRBJ2-7	NA	TGCAGTGCTAGTCGCAGGTCCAGCCACCTCTCCTACGAGCAGTACTTC	CSASRRSSHLSYEQYF
TRBV5-1	TRBD1	TRBJ1-1	once	TGCGCCAGCAGGGTTTGGGGACAGGGAGGCACTGAAGCTTTCTTT	CASRVWGQGGTEAFF
TRBV5-1	NA	TRBJ2-3	NA	TGCGCCAGCAGCTTGGGTACGGGGACAGATACGCAGTATTTT	CASSLGTGTDTQYF
TRBV5-6	TRBD2	TRBJ2-5	few	TGTGCCAGCAGCTTGGGACTAGCCGGAGAGACCCAGTACTTC	CASSLGLAGETQYF
TRBV28	TRBD1	TRBJ1-4	NA	TGTGCCAGCAGTCGGGACAGGGTGTTTGGGCGAGAAAAACTGTTTTTT	CASSRDRVFGREKLFF
TRBV5-8	NA	TRBJ2-6	NA	TGTGCCAGCAGCCCAGGTACCTCTGGGGCCAACGTCCTGACTTTC	CASSPGTSGANVLTF
TRBV10-2	NA	TRBJ2-5	NA	TGCGCCAGCACACAGGGTCGGCTTCAGGAGACCCAGTACTTC	CASTQGRLQETQYF
TRBV10-3	NA	TRBJ1-2	few	TGTGCCATCTCAGGGATTCGGACGGGGAGAAACTATGGCTACACCTTC	CAISGIRTGRNYGYTF
TRBV2	TRBD1	TRBJ1-1	few	TGTGCCAGCAGTGACACAGGGGACTTTGAAGCTTTCTTT	CASSDTGDFEAFF
TRBV24-1	NA	TRBJ1-5	NA	TGTGCCACCAGTGACTCCGGAACAGAAGTCAATCAGCCCCAGCATTTT	CATSDSGTEVNQPQHF
TRBV24-1	NA	TRBJ2-5	NA	TGTGCCACCAGTGAGACGCAAGAGACCCAGTACTTC	CATSETQETQYF
TRBV28	TRBD1	TRBJ1-2	once	TGTGCCAGCAGTTTTTGGGACAGCGACAAATTCTACACCTTC	CASSFWDSDKFYTF
TRBV6-5	NA	TRBJ1-2	few	TGTGCCAGCAGCAGGGGCCGCTATGGCTACACCTTC	CASSRGRYGYTF
TRBV7-9	NA	TRBJ2-7	NA	TGTGCCAGCAGCTTAGCAGGGTCGCGGGCGACCTACGAGCAGTACTTC	CASSLAGSRATYEQYF
TRBV5-1	NA	TRBJ1-1	few	TGCGCCAGCAGCTCCCAGGGGAGCACTGAAGCTTTCTTT	CASSSQGSTEAFF
TRBV7-2	NA	TRBJ1-3	NA	TGTGCCAGCAGCGCCCGGACGAGGGAAAACACCATATATTTT	CASSARTRENTIYF
TRBV7-2	NA	TRBJ2-7	once	TGTGCCAGCAGATACCGGGACCAGGCGTACTACGAGCAGTACTTC	CASRYRDQAYYEQYF
TRBV3-1/TRBV3-2	NA	TRBJ1-2	NA	TGTGCCAGCAGCGGGGTCAGGGAATCTGGCTACACCTTC	CASSGVRESGYTF
TRBV11-2	NA	TRBJ1-6	few	TGTGCCAGCAGCCTTAATTCACCCCTCCACTTT	CASSLNSPLHF
TRBV19	TRBD2	TRBJ2-1	few	TGTGCCAGTAGTATAGAATATGGGGCTAGCGGCGGGGAGCAGTTCTTC	CASSIEYGASGGEQFF
TRBV28	TRBD1	TRBJ2-5	NA	TGTGCCAGCAGTCCCCCCACCGGACAGGGACAAGAGACCCAGTACTTC	CASSPPTGQGQETQYF
TRBV30	NA	TRBJ2-4	NA	TGTGCCTGGAGTCAACTAGACCGGGGAAACATTCAGTACTTC	CAWSQLDRGNIQYF
TRBV6-6	TRBD2	TRBJ2-7	NA	TGTGCCAGCAGAGCACATAGCGGGAGGGACCTATCCGAGCAGTACTTC	CASRAHSGRDLSEQYF
TRBV28	TRBD2	TRBJ2-7	NA	TGTGCCAGCAGTTCACCCCCCGGGAGGGCCTTCAGCGGGCAGTACTTC	CASSSPPGRAFSGQYF
TRBV6-1	NA	TRBJ1-2	NA	TGTGCCAGCAGTGAAGTGTCGTTACTGACCTATGGCTACACCTTC	CASSEVSLLTYGYTF
TRBV5-1	NA	TRBJ2-2	NA	TGCGCCAGCAGCTTCGGGGACGGCACCGGGGAGCTGTTTTTT	CASSFGDGTGELFF
TRBV27	NA	TRBJ1-2	NA	TGTGCCAGCAGTTTAAAGGTTCAGGGCGGGACTAACTATGGCTACACCTTC	CASSLKVQGGTNYGYTF
TRBV28	NA	TRBJ1-1	NA	TGTGCCAGCAGTTTATCCGGCAGGAGGGCTGAAGCTTTCTTT	CASSLSGRRAEAFF
TRBV5-6	NA	TRBJ2-7	NA	TGTGCCAGCAGCTTGATGTACGACAGTCCCTACGAGCAGTACTTC	CASSLMYDSPYEQYF
TRBV3-1/TRBV3-2	NA	TRBJ2-3	NA	TGTGCCAGCAGCCAAGGGGGGGAGACTCAGTATTTT	CASSQGGETQYF